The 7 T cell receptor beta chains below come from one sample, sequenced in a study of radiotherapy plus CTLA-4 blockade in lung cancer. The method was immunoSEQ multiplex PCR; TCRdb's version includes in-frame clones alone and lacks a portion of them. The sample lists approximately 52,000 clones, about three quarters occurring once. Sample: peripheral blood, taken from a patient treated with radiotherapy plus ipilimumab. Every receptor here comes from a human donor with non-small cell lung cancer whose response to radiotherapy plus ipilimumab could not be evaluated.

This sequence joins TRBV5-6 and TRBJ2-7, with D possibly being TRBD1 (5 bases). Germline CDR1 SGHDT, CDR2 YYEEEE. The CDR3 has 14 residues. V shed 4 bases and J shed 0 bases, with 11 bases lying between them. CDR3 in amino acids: CASSVTVSSYEQYF. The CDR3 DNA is TGTGCCAGCAGCGTGACAGTTAGCTCCTACGAGCAGTACTTC.

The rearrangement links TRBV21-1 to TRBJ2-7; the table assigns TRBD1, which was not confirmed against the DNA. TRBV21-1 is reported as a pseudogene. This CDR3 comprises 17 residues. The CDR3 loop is CASSKQRGQGSHYEQYF. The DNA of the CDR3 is TGTGCCAGCAGCAAGCAAAGGGGACAGGGTTCCCACTACGAGCAGTACTTC.

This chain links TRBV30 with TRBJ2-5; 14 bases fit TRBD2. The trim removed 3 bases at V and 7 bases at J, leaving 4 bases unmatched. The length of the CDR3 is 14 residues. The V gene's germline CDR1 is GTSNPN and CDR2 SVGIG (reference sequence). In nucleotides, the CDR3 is TGTGCCTGGAGGGTGACTAGCGGGGGGGGGACCCAGTACTTC. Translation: CAWRVTSGGGTQYF.

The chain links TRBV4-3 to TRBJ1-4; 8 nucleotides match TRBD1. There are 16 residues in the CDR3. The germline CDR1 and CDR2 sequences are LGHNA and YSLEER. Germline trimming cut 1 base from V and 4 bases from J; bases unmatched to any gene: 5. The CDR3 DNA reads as TGCGCCAGCAGCCAAGTAACAGGGGGGGTTAATGAAAAACTGTTTTTT. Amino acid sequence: CASSQVTGGVNEKLFF.

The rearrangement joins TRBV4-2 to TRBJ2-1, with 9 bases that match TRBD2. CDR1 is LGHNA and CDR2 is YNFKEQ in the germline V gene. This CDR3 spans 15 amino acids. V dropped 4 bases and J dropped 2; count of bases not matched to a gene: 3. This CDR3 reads CASSPSGGPYNEQFF. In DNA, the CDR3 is TGTGCCAGCAGCCCGAGCGGGGGGCCCTACAATGAGCAGTTCTTC.

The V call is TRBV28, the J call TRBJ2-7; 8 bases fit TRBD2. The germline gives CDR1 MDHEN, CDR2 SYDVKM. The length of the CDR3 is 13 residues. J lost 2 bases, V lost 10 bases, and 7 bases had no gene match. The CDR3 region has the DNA TGTGCCATCAAGAGCGGGAGCGCCTACGAGCAGTACTTC. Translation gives CAIKSGSAYEQYF.

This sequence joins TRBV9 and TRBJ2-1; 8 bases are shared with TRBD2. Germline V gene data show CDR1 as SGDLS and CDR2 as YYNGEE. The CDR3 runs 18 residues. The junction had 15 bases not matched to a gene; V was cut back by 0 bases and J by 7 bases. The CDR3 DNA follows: TGTGCCAGCAGCGTAGCTCCGACTAGCGCCCCTGGGACTAATGAGCAGTTCTTC. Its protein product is CASSVAPTSAPGTNEQFF.